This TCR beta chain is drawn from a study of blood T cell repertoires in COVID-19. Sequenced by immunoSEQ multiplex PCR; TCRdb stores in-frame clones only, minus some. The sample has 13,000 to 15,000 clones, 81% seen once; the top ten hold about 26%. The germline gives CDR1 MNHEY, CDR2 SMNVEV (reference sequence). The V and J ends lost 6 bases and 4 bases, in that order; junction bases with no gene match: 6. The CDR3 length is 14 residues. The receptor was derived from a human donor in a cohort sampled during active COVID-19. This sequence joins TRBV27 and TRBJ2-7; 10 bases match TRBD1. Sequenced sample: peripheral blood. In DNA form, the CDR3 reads TGTGCCAGCAGGAAACCGGGACAGGGGTACGAGCAGTACTTC. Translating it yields CASRKPGQGYEQYF.